The sequence of this T cell receptor (beta chain) was determined in a study of cytomegalovirus exposure and HLA in healthy donors. Study-wide findings and caveats: A link between a missense DCLRE1C variant and TCR beta V- and J-gene trimming emerged from a later analysis.

PCR involved 60 Vbeta and 13 Jbeta primers. Authors' methods: Per a later analysis, the number of unique TCR beta chains was around 80 million, of which 9 million to 12 million were shared. Repertoires were generated with immunoSEQ multiplex PCR, while TCRdb's copy carries only in-frame clones and drops some. The V and J calls and clone size were taken over from that table, and D and trimming were inferred from the DNA. The data hold 120,000 or so clones, with roughly four fifths observed a single time. On this clone: The antigen is not known.

The CDR3 spans 15 residues. Trimming at V came to 0 bases and at J to 8 bases, leaving 9 bases not matched to a gene. Germline CDR1 and CDR2: MNHEY and SVGAGI. The specimen sequenced was PBMCs. This TCR came from a male donor in good health and CMV-seropositive. The gene calls are TRBV6-5 and TRBJ1-2, with 7 positions matching TRBD1. The CDR3 spells CASSYSIRGESGYTF. In nucleotides, the CDR3 is TGTGCCAGCAGTTACTCGATCAGGGGGGAATCGGGCTACACCTTC.